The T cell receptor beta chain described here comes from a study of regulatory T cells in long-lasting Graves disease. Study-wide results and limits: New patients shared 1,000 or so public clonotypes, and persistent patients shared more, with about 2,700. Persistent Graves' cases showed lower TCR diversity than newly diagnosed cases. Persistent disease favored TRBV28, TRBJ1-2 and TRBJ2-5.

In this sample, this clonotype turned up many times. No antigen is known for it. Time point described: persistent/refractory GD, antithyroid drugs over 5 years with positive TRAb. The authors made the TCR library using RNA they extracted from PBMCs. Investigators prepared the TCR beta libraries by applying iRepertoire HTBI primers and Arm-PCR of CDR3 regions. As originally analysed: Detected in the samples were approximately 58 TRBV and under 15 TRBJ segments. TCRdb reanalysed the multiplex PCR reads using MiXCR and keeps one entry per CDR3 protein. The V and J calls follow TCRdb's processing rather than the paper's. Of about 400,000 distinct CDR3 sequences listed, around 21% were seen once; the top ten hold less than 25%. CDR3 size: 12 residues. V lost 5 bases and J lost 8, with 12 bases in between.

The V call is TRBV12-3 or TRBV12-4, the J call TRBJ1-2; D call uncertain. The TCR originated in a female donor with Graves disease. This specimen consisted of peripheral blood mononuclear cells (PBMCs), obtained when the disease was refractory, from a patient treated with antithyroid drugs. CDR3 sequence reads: CASSDSDLGYTF. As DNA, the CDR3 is TGTGCCAGCAGTGATTCGGACCTCGGCTACACCTTC.